The 23 T cell receptor beta chains given below trace back to one sample, sequenced in a study of T cell repertoires in cytomegalovirus infection. TCRdb analysed the reads with MiXCR anew, one entry per CDR3 protein. The sample has some 400,000 distinct CDR3 sequences, less than 20% seen once. Source material: PBMCs. These TCRs come from a human donor in good health (CMV status not recorded). Some clones in this sample may be carry-over from other donors' samples.

This clonotype has more than one count but fewer than ten. This chain joins TRBV27 and TRBJ1-1; TRBD1 is a possible D gene (6 bases). Germline assignment: CDR1 MNHEY and CDR2 SMNVEV (reference sequence). V lost 7 bases and J lost 4, with 19 bases in between. The CDR3 is 15 residues long. The CDR3 sequence is CASKKGRGGGTEAFF. The CDR3 DNA reads as TGTGCCAGCAAAAAAGGCCGGGGGGGCGGCACTGAAGCTTTCTTT.

The V call is TRBV2, the J call TRBJ1-4, with D perhaps matching TRBD1 (6 bases). The CDR3 sequence is 11 residues long. The germline gives CDR1 SNHLY, CDR2 FYNNEI. The V and J ends lost 5 bases and 14 bases respectively, with 12 bases between them. The CDR3 sequence: CASSMDSRLFF. The CDR3 bases are TGTGCCAGCAGTATGGACAGTCGGCTGTTTTTT.

The CDR3 spells CASRGQGESPEAFF. CDR3 in DNA: TGTGCCAGCAGAGGACAGGGGGAGAGCCCTGAAGCTTTCTTT. The chain carries TRBV28 and TRBJ1-1; TRBD1 matches 10 bases. The V gene's germline CDR1 is MDHEN and CDR2 SYDVKM. J was trimmed by 6 bases and V by 6 bases; bases with no gene match: 7. CDR3 length: 14 amino acids.

This sequence joins TRBV4-3 and TRBJ2-2, with unresolved D. The germline gives CDR1 LGHNA, CDR2 YSLEER. CDR3 length: 19 residues. Trimming pared 0 bases from V and 5 bases from J, leaving 22 bases between. CDR3: CASSQDPPGFQSPTGELFF. The CDR3 DNA sequence: TGCGCCAGCAGCCAAGATCCCCCTGGCTTTCAGTCGCCGACCGGGGAGCTGTTTTTT.

V usage is TRBV20-1 and J usage is TRBJ2-7; D may be TRBD1 (6 bases). Trimming cost V 4 bases and J 5 bases, with 21 bases left between them. CDR3 size: 15 residues. From germline, CDR1 is DFQATT and CDR2 SNEGSKA (reference sequence). The chain's CDR3 is CSATGRGLGGDEQYF. The DNA for the CDR3 is TGCAGTGCTACAGGGCGCGGCCTTGGGGGCGACGAGCAGTACTTC.

The chain is built from TRBV20-1 and TRBJ2-3; D is perhaps TRBD2 (5 bases). The CDR3 loop spans 14 amino acids. Germline-derived CDR1 and CDR2 are DFQATT and SNEGSKA (reference sequence). V was clipped by 6 bases and J by 3 bases, with 16 bases between them. CDR3 bases: TGCAGTGCCCTACACACTAGTGGAACAGATACGCAGTATTTT. This encodes CSALHTSGTDTQYF.

The rearrangement uses TRBV20-1 and TRBJ2-7; D may match TRBD1 or TRBD2 (5 bases each). The CDR3 spans 12 residues. CDR1 and CDR2 (germline): DFQATT, SNEGSKA (reference sequence). The CDR3 coding sequence is TGCAGCCGGGACGCCCTCTCCTACGAGCAGTACTTC. This encodes CSRDALSYEQYF.

J is TRBJ1-2 and V is TRBV12-3 or TRBV12-4; D uncertain. There are 14 residues in the CDR3. V shed 2 bases and J shed 0 bases, with 7 bases lying between them. CDR3 sequence: CASSLFTANYGYTF. The DNA for the CDR3 is TGTGCCAGCAGTTTATTCACCGCTAACTATGGCTACACCTTC.

Note on this clonotype: Sequence at one end of the junction differs from germline and may be a read error. The rearrangement links TRBV12-3 or TRBV12-4 to TRBJ2-1, with a tentative D call TRBD2 (5 bases). The CDR3 loop spans 15 amino acids. The CDR3 DNA reads TGTGCCAGCAGATTAGGACTCCTATCCTACAATGAGCAGTTCTTC. Its translation is CASRLGLLSYNEQFF.

This chain connects TRBV14 to TRBJ1-1, with 8 bases fitting TRBD1. The CDR3 sequence is 14 residues long. Per the germline V gene, CDR1 is SGHDN and CDR2 is FVKESK. V shed 4 bases and J 7 bases; nucleotides not matched to a gene: 8. The CDR3 DNA reads TGTGCCAGCAGCCCATGGACAGGGAGGGGTGAAGCTTTCTTT. Protein: CASSPWTGRGEAFF.

A few counts support this clonotype. V gene TRBV12-3 or TRBV12-4 combines with J gene TRBJ1-1; D possibly corresponds to TRBD1 (5 bases). V was pared by 5 bases and J by 2 bases, with 9 bases between. CDR3 length: 13 residues. CDR3 DNA: TGTGCCAGCAGTGCGACAGCTAACACTGAAGCTTTCTTT. The encoded protein is CASSATANTEAFF.

In its sample, this clonotype was seen a few times. This CDR3 reads CASSLGGGTEETQYF. CDR3 bases: TGTGCCAGCAGTTTAGGGGGTGGGACGGAAGAGACCCAGTACTTC. V usage is TRBV27 and J usage is TRBJ2-5; D may match TRBD1 or TRBD2 (5 bases each). Trimming left V 2 bases short and J 3 bases short, with 13 bases between. Germline V lookup: CDR1 MNHEY, CDR2 SMNVEV (reference sequence). CDR3 size: 15 residues.

This clonotype was picked up a small number of times. The genes are TRBV11-1 and TRBJ2-1; D is unclear. The CDR3 sequence is 13 residues long. Trimming pared 4 bases from V and 9 bases from J, leaving 13 bases between. Germline V CDR1 and CDR2: SGHAT, FQDESV (reference sequence). The CDR3 DNA sequence: TGTGCCAGCAGCTCCCGTCCCGGGCGTGAGCAGTTCTTC. Translation gives CASSSRPGREQFF.

This clonotype was observed a few times. V gene TRBV28 combines with J gene TRBJ2-5; D not resolved. Trimming removed 6 bases from V and 1 base from J, with 12 bases in between. The CDR3 sequence is 14 residues long. Germline V gene sequence: CDR1 MDHEN, CDR2 SYDVKM. CDR3 loop: CASSPSDRQETQYF. CDR3 DNA: TGTGCCAGCAGCCCTTCTGACCGCCAAGAGACCCAGTACTTC.

The sample holds a few counts of this clonotype. The chain couples TRBV5-1 to TRBJ1-1, with 8 nucleotides matching TRBD1. The CDR3 runs to 13 residues. Germline trimming cut 6 bases from V and 4 bases from J; bases unmatched to any gene: 5. CDR1 is SGHRS, CDR2 YFSETQ, per germline. The DNA of the CDR3 is TGCGCCAGCAACCGGGACAGGCGCACTGAAGCTTTCTTT. It translates to CASNRDRRTEAFF.

V is TRBV7-9 and J is TRBJ2-1; 12 nucleotides agree with TRBD2. Germline CDR1 and CDR2: SEHNR and FQNEAQ (reference sequence). The CDR3 covers 14 residues. V shed 5 bases, J shed 10 bases, and the junction held 6 bases outside the gene matches. CDR3 residues: CASSPSGLAGEQFF. In nucleotides, the CDR3 is TGTGCCAGCAGCCCTTCGGGACTAGCGGGCGAGCAGTTCTTC.

The sample holds many counts of this clonotype. The V call is TRBV11-2, the J call TRBJ2-7; 10 positions agree with TRBD2. V was pared by 3 bases and J by 6 bases, with 2 bases of the junction left unmatched. CDR3 size: 13 residues. Per the germline V gene, CDR1 is SGHAT and CDR2 is FQNNGV. CDR3 DNA: TGTGCCAGCAGCTTTACTAGCGGGATCGAGCAGTACTTC. Protein: CASSFTSGIEQYF.

The CDR3 spells CASSLVGTRTNEKLFF. DNA for the CDR3: TGTGCCAGCAGCTTAGTAGGGACTAGGACTAATGAAAAACTGTTTTTT. The chain joins TRBV7-8 to TRBJ1-4; D may be TRBD1 (5 bases). The CDR3 totals 16 residues. Trimming left V 1 base short and J 2 bases short, with 11 bases between. The germline CDR1 and CDR2 sequences are SGHVS and FQNEAQ.

This clonotype was detected ten times or more. The chain carries TRBV7-8 and TRBJ1-1; TRBD1 aligns across 7 bases. The germline V gene encodes CDR1 SGHVS and CDR2 FQNEAQ. This CDR3 contains 14 residues. Losses at the gene ends were 5 bases for V and 1 base for J; bases not matched to a gene: 4. CDR3 coding DNA: TGTGCCAGCAGCGTAGGGACAGCGAACACTGAAGCTTTCTTT. This gives the protein CASSVGTANTEAFF.

The gene calls are TRBV11-2 and TRBJ2-1, with 10 nucleotides matching TRBD2. The CDR3 spans 16 residues. Germline trimming cut 4 bases from V and 10 bases from J; bases unmatched to any gene: 13. Germline CDR1 reads SGHAT; CDR2 reads FQNNGV. In nucleotides, the CDR3 is TGTGCCAGCAGCTCCATTAGCGGGAGGTCCGTGCGGGAGCAGTTCTTC. Translating gives CASSSISGRSVREQFF.

J is TRBJ1-5 and V is TRBV10-3; D is uncertain. The CDR3 is 13 residues long. The germline V gene encodes CDR1 ENHRY and CDR2 SYGVKD. V was trimmed by 0 bases and J by 7 bases, leaving 7 bases between them. The CDR3 nucleotides read TGTGCCATCAGTGAGTCGAGGTTCCAGCCCCAGCATTTT. This codes for CAISESRFQPQHF.

This clonotype has just a few counts. CDR3 protein: CATGVPGNTIYF. Here the CDR3 DNA reads TGTGCCACCGGGGTCCCTGGAAACACCATATATTTT. The chain links TRBV10-3 to TRBJ1-3; no clear D gene. This CDR3 has 12 amino acids. Trimming took off 10 bases at V and 2 bases at J, with 9 bases between the two ends. Germline V gene data show CDR1 as ENHRY and CDR2 as SYGVKD.

This rearrangement joins TRBV19 to TRBJ1-2; 8 positions agree with TRBD1. CDR1 and CDR2 (germline): LNHDA, SQIVND (reference sequence). V gave up 4 bases and J gave up 6 bases; unmatched junction bases: 7. This CDR3 is built from 14 residues. For the CDR3, the DNA is TGTGCCAGTAGTAAATCCGCGGACAGGGATGGCTACACCTTC. It yields the protein CASSKSADRDGYTF.